A selection of T cell receptor beta chains follows, all from one sample in a study of blood T cell repertoires in COVID-19. Assay used: immunoSEQ multiplex PCR; TCRdb lists only in-frame clones, some missing. The sample yields hundreds of thousands of clones, roughly 88% seen once. The sequencing sample was made of PBMCs or T cells enriched from blood (not recorded which). The source is a woman aged 25 to 39 who had recovered from COVID-19. The CDR3 runs from the conserved cysteine through the conserved F or W. Fields, in order: J gene, D gene, V gene, clone size, CDR3 protein, CDR3 DNA. The D gene is left open where the match is weak. Clone size is shown for a subset of rows, as once, few, many or a class of expanded clone.

j_call: TRBJ1-6; d_call: TRBD1; v_call: TRBV6-4; clone_size: .; cdr3_aa: CASSVGTGNSPLHF; cdr3_nt: TGTGCCAGCAGTGTCGGGACAGGGAATTCACCCCTCCACTTT
j_call: TRBJ1-2; d_call: TRBD1; v_call: TRBV3-1/TRBV3-2; clone_size: .; cdr3_aa: CASSQGQGVYGYTF; cdr3_nt: TGTGCCAGCAGCCAGGGACAGGGGGTCTATGGCTACACCTTC
j_call: TRBJ1-2; d_call: .; v_call: TRBV27; clone_size: .; cdr3_aa: CASSFRTGGRGGYTF; cdr3_nt: TGTGCCAGCAGTTTCAGGACGGGGGGGCGGGGTGGCTACACCTTC
j_call: TRBJ1-6; d_call: TRBD1; v_call: TRBV2; clone_size: .; cdr3_aa: CASTGTGSNSPLHF; cdr3_nt: TGTGCCAGCACCGGGACAGGCTCTAATTCACCCCTCCACTTT
j_call: TRBJ1-1; d_call: .; v_call: TRBV5-1; clone_size: .; cdr3_aa: CASSLGGLNTEAFF; cdr3_nt: TGCGCCAGCAGCTTGGGAGGCTTGAACACTGAAGCTTTCTTT
j_call: TRBJ2-7; d_call: .; v_call: TRBV7-8; clone_size: .; cdr3_aa: CASSRDSLYEQYF; cdr3_nt: TGTGCCAGCAGCCGCGACAGCCTTTACGAGCAGTACTTC
j_call: TRBJ1-1; d_call: TRBD1; v_call: TRBV27; clone_size: .; cdr3_aa: CASSPRDRGLTEAFF; cdr3_nt: TGTGCCAGCAGTCCCAGGGACAGGGGGCTCACTGAAGCTTTCTTT
j_call: TRBJ2-3; d_call: TRBD1; v_call: TRBV28; clone_size: .; cdr3_aa: CASSRDSTNTQYF; cdr3_nt: TGTGCCAGCAGCCGGGACAGTACGAATACGCAGTATTTT
j_call: TRBJ1-2; d_call: .; v_call: TRBV7-6; clone_size: many; cdr3_aa: CASSLDGGSYGYTF; cdr3_nt: TGTGCCAGCAGCTTAGATGGGGGGTCCTATGGCTACACCTTC
j_call: TRBJ2-7; d_call: .; v_call: TRBV9; clone_size: .; cdr3_aa: CASSPGAPYEQYF; cdr3_nt: TGTGCCAGCAGCCCAGGGGCCCCCTACGAGCAGTACTTC
j_call: TRBJ2-3; d_call: TRBD2; v_call: TRBV29-1; clone_size: .; cdr3_aa: CSVELGSGRTDTQYF; cdr3_nt: TGCAGCGTTGAATTGGGTAGCGGGAGAACAGATACGCAGTATTTT
j_call: TRBJ2-7; d_call: .; v_call: TRBV30; clone_size: .; cdr3_aa: CAWSLTSTPLYEQYF; cdr3_nt: TGTGCCTGGAGCTTAACTAGTACACCTTTGTACGAGCAGTACTTC
j_call: TRBJ2-7; d_call: .; v_call: TRBV6-5; clone_size: .; cdr3_aa: CASSSTYEQYF; cdr3_nt: TGTGCCAGCAGTAGCACCTACGAGCAGTACTTC
j_call: TRBJ2-3; d_call: TRBD2; v_call: TRBV6-5; clone_size: .; cdr3_aa: CASSWRGAGTDTQYF; cdr3_nt: TGTGCCAGCAGTTGGCGGGGGGCCGGGACAGATACGCAGTATTTT
j_call: TRBJ1-6; d_call: .; v_call: TRBV12-5; clone_size: .; cdr3_aa: CATKGGQGLTRSYNSPLHF; cdr3_nt: TGTGCTACTAAGGGGGGGCAGGGGCTAACCCGCTCCTATAATTCACCCCTCCACTTT
j_call: TRBJ1-2; d_call: .; v_call: TRBV2; clone_size: .; cdr3_aa: CASSEIRGWGYTF; cdr3_nt: TGTGCCAGCAGTGAAATCAGGGGCTGGGGCTACACCTTC
j_call: TRBJ2-5; d_call: TRBD2; v_call: TRBV10-3; clone_size: once; cdr3_aa: CATTELAGGLQETQYF; cdr3_nt: TGTGCCACAACAGAGCTAGCGGGGGGGCTTCAAGAGACCCAGTACTTC
j_call: TRBJ2-1; d_call: .; v_call: TRBV6-5; clone_size: once; cdr3_aa: CASSSDSLNEQFF; cdr3_nt: TGTGCCAGCAGTTCGGACAGCCTCAATGAGCAGTTCTTC
j_call: TRBJ1-1; d_call: TRBD1; v_call: TRBV7-2; clone_size: few; cdr3_aa: CASSARQGIMNTEAFF; cdr3_nt: TGTGCCAGCAGCGCCCGACAGGGGATTATGAACACTGAAGCTTTCTTT
j_call: TRBJ2-5; d_call: TRBD1; v_call: TRBV5-1; clone_size: .; cdr3_aa: CASSSLPGTGLQETQYF; cdr3_nt: TGCGCCAGCAGCTCCCTCCCCGGGACAGGCCTGCAAGAGACCCAGTACTTC
j_call: TRBJ2-1; d_call: TRBD2; v_call: TRBV5-1; clone_size: .; cdr3_aa: CASTKRTSFSDYNEQFF; cdr3_nt: TGCGCCAGCACGAAAAGGACTAGCTTCTCCGATTACAATGAGCAGTTCTTC
j_call: TRBJ2-7; d_call: TRBD1; v_call: TRBV30; clone_size: .; cdr3_aa: CAWSATRQGSYEQYF; cdr3_nt: TGTGCCTGGAGTGCGACCAGACAGGGGTCCTACGAGCAGTACTTC
j_call: TRBJ2-1; d_call: TRBD2; v_call: TRBV19; clone_size: .; cdr3_aa: CASKGGSTSGYNEQFF; cdr3_nt: TGTGCCAGTAAGGGGGGATCGACTAGCGGGTACAATGAGCAGTTCTTC
j_call: TRBJ2-7; d_call: .; v_call: TRBV7-8; clone_size: .; cdr3_aa: CASNKRPSGLWGFNEQYF; cdr3_nt: TGTGCCAGCAACAAACGACCCTCCGGGCTTTGGGGCTTCAACGAGCAGTACTTC
j_call: TRBJ2-7; d_call: .; v_call: TRBV28; clone_size: .; cdr3_aa: CASSLNLRYEQYF; cdr3_nt: TGTGCCAGCAGTTTAAACCTGCGGTACGAGCAGTACTTC
j_call: TRBJ2-3; d_call: TRBD1; v_call: TRBV2; clone_size: .; cdr3_aa: CASSVLGQELTDTQYF; cdr3_nt: TGTGCCAGCAGTGTACTTGGACAGGAACTCACAGATACGCAGTATTTT
j_call: TRBJ2-5; d_call: .; v_call: TRBV25-1; clone_size: few; cdr3_aa: CASSDGGVEETQYF; cdr3_nt: TGTGCCAGCAGTGATGGCGGGGTTGAAGAGACCCAGTACTTC